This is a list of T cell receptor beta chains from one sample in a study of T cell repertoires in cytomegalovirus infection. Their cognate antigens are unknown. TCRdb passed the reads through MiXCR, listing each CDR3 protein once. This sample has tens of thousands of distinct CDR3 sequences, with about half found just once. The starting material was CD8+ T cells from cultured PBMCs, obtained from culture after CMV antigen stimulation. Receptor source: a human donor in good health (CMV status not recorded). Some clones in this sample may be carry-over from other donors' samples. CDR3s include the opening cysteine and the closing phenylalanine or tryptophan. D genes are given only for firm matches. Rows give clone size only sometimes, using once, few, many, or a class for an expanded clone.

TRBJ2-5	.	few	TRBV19	CASTPREGQETQYF	TGTGCCAGTACCCCACGTGAGGGTCAAGAGACCCAGTACTTC
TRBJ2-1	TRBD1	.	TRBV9	CASSGTGSYNEQFF	TGTGCCAGCAGCGGGACAGGGAGCTACAATGAGCAGTTCTTC
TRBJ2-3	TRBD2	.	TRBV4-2	CASSPEGGLASTDTQYF	TGTGCCAGCAGCCCGGAGGGGGGACTAGCAAGCACAGATACGCAGTATTTT
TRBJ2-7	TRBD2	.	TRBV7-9	CASSVRLAGATEQYF	TGTGCCAGCAGCGTCAGACTAGCGGGAGCTACCGAGCAGTACTTC
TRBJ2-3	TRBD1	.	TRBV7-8	CASSLDWDRGGDTDTQYF	TGTGCCAGCAGCTTAGATTGGGACAGGGGTGGGGACACAGATACGCAGTATTTT
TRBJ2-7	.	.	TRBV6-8	CASSYSLGDGYEQYF	TGTGCCAGCAGTTACTCCCTCGGGGATGGCTACGAGCAGTACTTC
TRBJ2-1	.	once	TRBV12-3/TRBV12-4	CATLLDGEQFF	TGTGCCACCCTACTAGACGGTGAGCAGTTCTTC
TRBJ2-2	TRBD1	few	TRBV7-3	CASSSRRQGANTGELFF	TGTGCCAGCAGCTCCCGCCGCCAGGGGGCAAACACCGGGGAGCTGTTTTTT
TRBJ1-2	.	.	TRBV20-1	CSASLGIKGYTF	TGCAGTGCTAGCTTGGGGATAAAGGGCTACACCTTC
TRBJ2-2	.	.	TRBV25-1	CASSDRMPGELFF	TGTGCCAGCAGCGATAGAATGCCCGGGGAGCTGTTTTTT
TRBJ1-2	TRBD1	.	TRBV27	CASSLSGGQGALYGYTF	TGTGCCAGCAGTTTATCGGGGGGACAGGGGGCTCTCTATGGCTACACCTTC
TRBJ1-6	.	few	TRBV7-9	CASSYQTDGLNSPLHF	TGTGCCAGCAGCTATCAGACGGACGGATTGAATTCACCCCTCCACTTT
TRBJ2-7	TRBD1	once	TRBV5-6	CASSLSGTGEDEQYF	TGTGCCAGCAGCTTGAGTGGGACAGGGGAAGACGAGCAGTACTTC
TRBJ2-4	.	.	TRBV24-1	CATSEGGPAKNIQYF	TGTGCCACCAGTGAGGGGGGTCCCGCCAAAAACATTCAGTACTTC
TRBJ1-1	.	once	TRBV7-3	CASSRQNTEAFF	TGTGCCAGCAGCCGCCAAAACACTGAAGCTTTCTTT
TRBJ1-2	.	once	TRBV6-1	CASSEALSVSNYGYTF	TGTGCCAGCAGTGAAGCGCTGTCGGTTTCTAACTATGGCTACACCTTC
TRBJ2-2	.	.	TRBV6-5	CASSYGGMNTGELFF	TGTGCCAGCAGTTACGGGGGAATGAACACCGGGGAGCTGTTTTTT
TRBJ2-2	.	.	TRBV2	CASSEWQANTGELFF	TGTGCCAGCAGTGAATGGCAGGCTAACACCGGGGAGCTGTTTTTT
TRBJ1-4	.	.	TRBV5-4	CASSPTQGATNEKLFF	TGTGCCAGCAGCCCGACCCAAGGAGCAACTAATGAAAAACTGTTTTTT
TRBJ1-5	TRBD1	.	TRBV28	CASSAATDREDQPQHF	TGTGCCAGCAGTGCGGCGACAGACAGGGAAGATCAGCCCCAGCATTTT
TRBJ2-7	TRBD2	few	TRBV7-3	CASSLAGDEQYF	TGTGCCAGCAGCCTGGCGGGGGACGAGCAGTACTTC
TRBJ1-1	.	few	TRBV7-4	CASSFQPRIVNTEAFF	TGTGCCAGCAGCTTCCAACCTCGCATAGTGAACACTGAAGCTTTCTTT
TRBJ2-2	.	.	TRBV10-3	CAISDSGRTNTGELFF	TGTGCCATCAGTGACTCGGGACGAACGAACACCGGGGAGCTGTTTTTT
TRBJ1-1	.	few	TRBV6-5	CASSYSQGLGTEAFF	TGTGCCAGCAGTTACTCTCAGGGGCTGGGCACTGAAGCTTTCTTT
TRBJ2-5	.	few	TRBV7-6	CASSLGDQETQYF	TGTGCCAGCAGCTTAGGGGACCAAGAGACCCAGTACTTC
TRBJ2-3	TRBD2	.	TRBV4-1	CASSPLGASGGIDTQYF	TGCGCCAGCAGCCCCTTAGGGGCTAGCGGGGGTATAGATACGCAGTATTTT
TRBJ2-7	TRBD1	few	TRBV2	CARKPVVRQGDYEQYF	TGTGCCAGGAAGCCTGTTGTCAGACAGGGAGACTACGAGCAGTACTTC
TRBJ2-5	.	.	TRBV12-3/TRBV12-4	CASSLKREETQYF	TGTGCCAGCAGTTTGAAACGAGAAGAGACCCAGTACTTC
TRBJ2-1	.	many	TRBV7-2	CASSLRLGPNEQFF	TGTGCCAGCAGCTTAAGACTGGGACCCAATGAGCAGTTCTTC
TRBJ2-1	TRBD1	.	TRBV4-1	CASSLTGYNEQFF	TGCGCCAGCAGCCTGACAGGGTACAATGAGCAGTTCTTC
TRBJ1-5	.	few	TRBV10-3	CAIGVNQPQHF	TGTGCCATCGGTGTGAATCAGCCCCAGCATTTT
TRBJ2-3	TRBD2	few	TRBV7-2	CASSSGLAPDTQYF	TGTGCCAGCAGCTCCGGACTAGCCCCAGATACGCAGTATTTT
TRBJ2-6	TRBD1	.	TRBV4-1	CASSQEGDRGGTGANVLTF	TGCGCCAGCAGCCAAGAAGGGGACAGGGGCGGAACTGGGGCCAACGTCCTGACTTTC
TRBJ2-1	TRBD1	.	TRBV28	CASSPALTGNEQFF	TGTGCCAGCAGTCCCGCCCTGACAGGGAATGAGCAGTTCTTC
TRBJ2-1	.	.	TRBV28	CASKIQRVSYNEQFF	TGTGCCAGCAAAATTCAGCGGGTCTCCTACAATGAGCAGTTCTTC
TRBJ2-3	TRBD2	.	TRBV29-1	CSVLGLAGAIFGTDTQYF	TGCAGCGTACTGGGACTAGCGGGCGCTATCTTCGGCACAGATACGCAGTATTTT
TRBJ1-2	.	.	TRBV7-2	CASSPLGTAYGYTF	TGTGCCAGCAGCCCACTCGGGACGGCTTATGGCTACACCTTC
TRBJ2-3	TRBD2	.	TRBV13	CASSTSGRTDTQYF	TGTGCCAGCAGCACTAGCGGGAGAACAGATACGCAGTATTTT
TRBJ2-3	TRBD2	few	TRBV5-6	CASSPLLAGGRDTQYF	TGTGCCAGCAGCCCCCTGCTAGCGGGGGGGCGGGATACGCAGTATTTT
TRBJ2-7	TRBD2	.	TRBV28	CASSTRLAGGEQYF	TGTGCCAGCAGCACTAGACTAGCGGGAGGGGAGCAGTACTTC
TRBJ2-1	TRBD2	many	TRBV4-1	CASSPPGLAGYNEQFF	TGCGCCAGCAGCCCGCCGGGACTAGCGGGATACAATGAGCAGTTCTTC
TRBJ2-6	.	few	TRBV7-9	CASSSRWTAAVFSGANVLTF	TGTGCCAGCAGCTCGAGATGGACCGCGGCCGTTTTCTCTGGGGCCAACGTCCTGACTTTC
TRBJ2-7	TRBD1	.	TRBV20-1	CSATGTGRYEQYF	TGCAGTGCTACCGGGACAGGGAGGTACGAGCAGTACTTC
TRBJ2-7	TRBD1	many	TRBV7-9	CASILGTGLDEQYF	TGTGCCAGCATCCTCGGGACAGGGCTGGACGAGCAGTACTTC
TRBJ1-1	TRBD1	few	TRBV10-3	CAISSQPTGGKNTEAFF	TGTGCCATCAGCTCCCAGCCTACAGGGGGTAAAAACACTGAAGCTTTCTTT
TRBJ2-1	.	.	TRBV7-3	CASSLIGSSSYNEQFF	TGTGCCAGCAGCTTAATAGGGTCAAGCTCCTACAATGAGCAGTTCTTC